This TCR beta chain originates from a study of radiation and T cells in renal cell carcinoma. To note about this clone: Its antigen is not known.

Clones were sequenced by immunoSEQ multiplex PCR, and TCRdb holds only the in-frame ones, with some missing. Among about 130,000 clones listed, roughly 88% were seen once. Germline CDR1 is MNHNY and CDR2 is SVGAGI (reference sequence). The CDR3 has 12 residues. The ends were cut back, 0 bases at V and 13 bases at J, with 12 bases in the middle. Whole-study findings and limits: Pretreatment tumor biopsies were lacking, so baseline clonotypes are unknown. From baseline, blood top tumor clonotypes peaked at 2 weeks post-radiation.

The sample's time point: baseline pretreatment blood. Treatment: 15 Gy SBRT to primary tumor, nephrectomy 4 weeks later. The sequences come from blood, collected from a patient whose treatment included radiotherapy and nephrectomy. The chain recombines TRBV6-6 with TRBJ1-1; no reliable D call. This receptor was taken from a woman between 50 and 59 years old with renal cell carcinoma. CDR3 protein: CASSYSDNSVFF. The DNA for the CDR3 is TGTGCCAGCAGTTACTCCGACAATTCGGTTTTCTTT.